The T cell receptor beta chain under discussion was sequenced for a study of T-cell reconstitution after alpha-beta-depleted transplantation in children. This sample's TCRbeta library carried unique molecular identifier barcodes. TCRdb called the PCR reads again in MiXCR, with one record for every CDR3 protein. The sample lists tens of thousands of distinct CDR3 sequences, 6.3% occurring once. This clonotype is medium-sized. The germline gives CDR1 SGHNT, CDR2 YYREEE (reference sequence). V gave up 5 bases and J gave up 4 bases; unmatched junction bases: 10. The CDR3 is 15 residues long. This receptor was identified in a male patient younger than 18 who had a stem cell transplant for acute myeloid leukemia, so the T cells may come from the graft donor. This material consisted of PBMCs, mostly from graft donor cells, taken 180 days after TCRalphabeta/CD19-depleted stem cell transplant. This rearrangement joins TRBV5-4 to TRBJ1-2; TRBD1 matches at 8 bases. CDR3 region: CASRLTGVDRYGYTF. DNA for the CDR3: TGTGCCAGCAGGTTGACAGGGGTCGATCGCTATGGCTACACCTTC.